This T cell receptor (beta chain) was sequenced during a study of blood T cell repertoires in COVID-19. Study-level information: T cells, B-cell-depleted T cells, or PBMCs supplied cDNA or gDNA.

Per the original data handling: Reference gene primer amplification yielded estimated nucleated cell counts. The table came from immunoSEQ multiplex PCR; TCRdb's copy has only in-frame clones and leaves some out. From that table come the V and J calls and clone size; the DNA was used to work out D and trimming. The data show 55,000 to 75,000 clones, about 81% seen once. CDR1 SGHVS and CDR2 FQNEAQ come from the germline V gene. Trimming removed 7 bases at V and 0 bases at J, with 10 bases between. The CDR3 length is 14 residues. The genes are TRBV7-8 and TRBJ1-5; D gene uncertain. This receptor was obtained from a man of 80 years or more with acute or convalescent COVID-19. Sequencing input: peripheral blood. This CDR3 is CASTPGFSNQPQHF. The CDR3 DNA is TGTGCCAGCACCCCCGGGTTTAGCAATCAGCCCCAGCATTTT.